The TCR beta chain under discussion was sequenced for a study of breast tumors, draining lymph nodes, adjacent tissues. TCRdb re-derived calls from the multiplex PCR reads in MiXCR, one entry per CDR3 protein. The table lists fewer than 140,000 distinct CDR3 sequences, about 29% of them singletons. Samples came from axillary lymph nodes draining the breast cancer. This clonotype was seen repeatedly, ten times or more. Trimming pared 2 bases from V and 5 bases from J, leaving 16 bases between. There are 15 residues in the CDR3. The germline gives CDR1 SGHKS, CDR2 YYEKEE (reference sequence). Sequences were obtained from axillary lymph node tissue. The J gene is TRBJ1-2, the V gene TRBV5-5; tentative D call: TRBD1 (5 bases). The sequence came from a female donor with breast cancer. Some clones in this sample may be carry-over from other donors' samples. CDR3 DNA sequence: TGTGCCAGCAGCTTCTCAGGGCTCAATAATTATGGCTACACCTTC. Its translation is CASSFSGLNNYGYTF. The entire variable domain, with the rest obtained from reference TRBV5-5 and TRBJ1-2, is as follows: DAGVTQSPTHLIKTRGQQVTLRCSPISGHKSVSWYQQVLGQGPQFIFQYYEKEERGRGNFPDRFSARQFPNYSSELNVNALLLGDSALYLCASSFSGLNNYGYTFGSGTRLTVV.